The rows below give T cell receptor beta chains drawn from one sample of a study of technical replicates of blood from several donors. Produced via immunoSEQ multiplex PCR; TCRdb's table is partial and in-frame only. The table includes over 55,000 clones, approximately 89% detected once. The sequenced sample was PBMCs. All receptors come from a human donor in good health. Some clones in this sample may be carry-over from other donors' samples. Each CDR3 is given with its conserved first and last residue. Clone size is shown for a subset of rows, as once, few, many or a class of expanded clone.

>TRBJ1-4|NA|TRBV5-4
CASSLGTGDEKLFF
>TRBJ2-5|NA|TRBV7-2
CASTKLREKTQYF
>TRBJ2-7|few|TRBV6-5
CASSYGQSYEQYF
>TRBJ2-3|NA|TRBV6-5
CASSGIQGADTQYF
>TRBJ2-3|NA|TRBV11-2
CASRDRDLSSTDTQYF
>TRBJ1-1|NA|TRBV11-2
CASSTLQGTPEAFF
>TRBJ1-6|NA|TRBV7-2
CASSASLGGAYNSPLHF
>TRBJ2-2|NA|TRBV7-9
CASSRGPGSTGELFF
>TRBJ1-5|NA|TRBV6-1
CASGDRGLQHF
>TRBJ1-3|NA|TRBV7-2
CASSFYMFDTIYF
>TRBJ2-1|NA|TRBV5-1
CASSTMDSRNNEQFF
>TRBJ2-3|NA|TRBV11-3
CASSRGRTTDTQYF
>TRBJ2-1|NA|TRBV27
CASSLGTSGAFSYNEQFF
>TRBJ2-5|NA|TRBV4-2
CASSRGGPETQYF
>TRBJ2-4|NA|TRBV9
CASSVTSGGILAKNIQYF
>TRBJ2-1|NA|TRBV30
CAWSARRSGYNEQFF
>TRBJ2-3|NA|TRBV5-1
CASSSQGLAEYTDTQYF
>TRBJ2-2|once|TRBV29-1
CSVYGTYTGELFF
>TRBJ2-5|NA|TRBV6-5
CASREGLVIQETQYF
>TRBJ1-1|NA|TRBV4-1
CASSQAPRGTEAFF
>TRBJ2-2|NA|TRBV7-3
CASRRGSTGELFF
>TRBJ1-3|many|TRBV19
CASSLDRVPSGNTIYF
>TRBJ1-3|NA|TRBV13
CASSPAGQGFGNTIYF
>TRBJ2-3|NA|TRBV5-1
CASSPAGGPADTQYF
>TRBJ2-7|once|TRBV15
CATSREHPSYEQYF
>TRBJ2-5|NA|TRBV9
CASSSSTSGGKTQYF